These 29 T cell receptor beta chains originate from one sample sequenced in a study of human T cells and chemical hapten exposure. Time point noted: patch test 1, 2 weeks after DPC sensitization. Treatment here: therapeutic diphenylcyclopropenone sensitization with weekly scalp DPC. TCRdb called the RACE reads again in MiXCR, with one record for every CDR3 protein. The sample records about 80,000 distinct CDR3 sequences, 10% being singletons. Here the sequenced sample was whole blood, taken in connection with sensitization to the hapten diphenylcyclopropenone (DPC). The receptors derive from a woman in her forties or fifties with alopecia areata. Some clones in this sample may be carry-over from other donors' samples.

The chain combines TRBV14 with TRBJ2-1, with D hard to call. The CDR3 runs 15 residues. The germline V and J ends were trimmed by 1 base and 7 bases, with 14 bases remaining between them. Germline V gives CDR1 SGHDN, CDR2 FVKESK. In DNA, the CDR3 is TGTGCCAGCAGCCAAGGCGAAGCACGGTGGAATGAGCAGTTCTTC. This gives the protein CASSQGEARWNEQFF.

Ten or more counts support this clonotype. The V gene is TRBV6-1, the J gene TRBJ2-5; 9 nucleotides line up with TRBD1. This CDR3 spans 15 amino acids. Germline-derived CDR1 and CDR2 are MNHNS and SASEGT. The ends lost 4 bases at V and 1 base at J; junction bases unmatched: 4. Here the CDR3 reads CASSGWGQGQETQYF. The CDR3, as DNA: TGTGCCAGCAGTGGATGGGGACAGGGCCAAGAGACCCAGTACTTC.

The chain carries TRBV5-1 and TRBJ1-1; TRBD1 aligns across 8 bases. The trim removed 0 bases at V and 1 base at J, leaving 5 bases unmatched. From germline, CDR1 is SGHRS and CDR2 YFSETQ. CDR3 length equals 16 residues. CDR3 in amino acids: CASSLAGGRRNTEAFF. In DNA form, the CDR3 reads TGCGCCAGCAGCTTGGCAGGGGGCAGGAGGAACACTGAAGCTTTCTTT.

This clonotype was seen only a few times. This chain links TRBV29-1 with TRBJ2-3; D is perhaps TRBD1 (5 bases). This CDR3 region has 11 residues. The V gene's germline CDR1 is SQVTM and CDR2 ANQGSEA. V lost 6 bases and J 7 bases, leaving 11 bases between the germline ends. The chain's CDR3 is CSVPRAYTQYF. CDR3 nucleotides: TGCAGCGTCCCCAGGGCTTATACGCAGTATTTT.

The chain couples TRBV25-1 to TRBJ2-6, with 9 bases matching TRBD1. The germline V gene encodes CDR1 MGHDK and CDR2 SYGVNS. V gave up 4 bases and J gave up 4 bases; unmatched junction bases: 8. The CDR3 is 17 amino acids. The CDR3 sequence is CASSATGGARGANVLTF. In DNA, the CDR3 is TGTGCCAGCAGTGCTACAGGGGGCGCGCGCGGGGCCAACGTCCTGACTTTC.

This clonotype was seen more than once but under ten times. The V and J genes are TRBV30 and TRBJ2-1; D not certain. CDR3 length: 14 amino acids. Trimming took off 3 bases at V and 5 bases at J, with 14 bases between the two ends. Germline V CDR1 and CDR2: GTSNPN, SVGIG (reference sequence). DNA for the CDR3: TGTGCCTGGAGATATGGTGGGGATCACAATGAGCAGTTCTTC. Its protein is CAWRYGGDHNEQFF.

There are many counts of this clonotype. This chain links TRBV14 with TRBJ1-2; D call uncertain. Per the germline V gene, CDR1 is SGHDN and CDR2 is FVKESK. The CDR3 covers 14 residues. Between the trimmed V and J ends, which lost 1 base and 8 bases, there was a span of 14 bases. CDR3 loop: CASSQAGPSQGYTF. CDR3 sequence (DNA): TGTGCCAGCAGCCAAGCAGGCCCCTCGCAGGGCTACACCTTC. Looking up the rest from reference TRBV14 and TRBJ1-2 gives the full variable domain: EAGVTQFPSHSVIEKGQTVTLRCDPISGHDNLYWYRRVMGKEIKFLLHFVKESKQDESGMPNNRFLAERTGGTYSTLKVQPAELEDSGVYFCASSQAGPSQGYTFGSGTRLTVV.

In this sample, this clonotype turned up a few times. V is TRBV4-2 and J is TRBJ2-3; 10 nucleotides align to TRBD2. The CDR3 length is 16 residues. CDR1 LGHNA and CDR2 YNFKEQ come from the germline V gene. The V gene end was trimmed by 4 bases and the J gene end by 3 bases; junction bases not matched to a gene: 7. This chain's CDR3 is CASSLSSGGRTDTQYF. In DNA, the CDR3 is TGTGCCAGCAGCCTGTCTAGCGGGGGCAGGACAGATACGCAGTATTTT.

In this sample, this clonotype turned up a few times. V and J are TRBV5-1 and TRBJ2-2; D ambiguous. CDR1 and CDR2 from the germline V gene are SGHRS and YFSETQ. The CDR3 has 13 amino acids. Trimming removed 7 bases from V and 6 bases from J, with 13 bases in between. CDR3 sequence (DNA): TGCGCCAGCTCGCCCATAGGTCCCGGGGAGCTGTTTTTT. Its translation is CASSPIGPGELFF.

This clonotype was recorded a few times. V and J are TRBV18 and TRBJ1-1; D is undetermined. The CDR3 is 12 residues long. CDR1 and CDR2 from the germline V gene are KGHSH and LQKENI. Between the trimmed V and J ends, which lost 3 bases and 0 bases, there was a span of 2 bases. CDR3 bases: TGTGCCAGCTCACCCCTGAACACTGAAGCTTTCTTT. This codes for CASSPLNTEAFF.

There are a few counts of this clonotype. The J gene is TRBJ2-5, the V gene TRBV6-5; 11 positions match TRBD2. The germline V gene encodes CDR1 MNHEY and CDR2 SVGAGI. V shed 4 bases, J shed 7 bases, and the junction held 8 bases outside the gene matches. This CDR3 is built from 15 residues. The CDR3 protein is CASSFSGLAGRTQYF. The CDR3 region has the DNA TGTGCCAGCAGTTTCTCCGGACTAGCGGGCAGGACCCAGTACTTC.

This clonotype has a count of ten or more. The chain combines TRBV7-2 with TRBJ2-3; D unclear. V lost 5 bases and J lost 0, with 6 bases in between. This CDR3 region has 13 residues. Germline V gene lookup returns CDR1 SGHTA and CDR2 FQGNSA. The CDR3 is CASSLGSTDTQYF. CDR3 bases: TGTGCCAGCAGCCTTGGTAGCACAGATACGCAGTATTTT.

V gene TRBV7-3 combines with J gene TRBJ2-1; 9 bases map to TRBD2. CDR1 is SGHTA and CDR2 is FQGTGA in the germline V gene. The length of the CDR3 is 15 residues. Trimming took 0 bases from V and 7 from J; bases not matched to a gene: 4. In nucleotides, the CDR3 is TGTGCCAGCAGCTTAACTCCTAGCGGGGTGAATGAGCAGTTCTTC. Its protein is CASSLTPSGVNEQFF.

J is TRBJ2-2 and V is TRBV7-9; 9 nucleotides agree with TRBD1. V gave up 4 bases and J gave up 6 bases; unmatched junction bases: 3. CDR1 and CDR2 from the germline V gene are SEHNR and FQNEAQ (reference sequence). The CDR3 has 14 residues. The CDR3 nucleotides read TGTGCCAGCAGCTCCGACAGGGGGGCCGGGGAGCTGTTTTTT. It specifies CASSSDRGAGELFF.

The chain carries TRBV5-1 and TRBJ1-1; D is unclear. V was trimmed by 1 base and J by 0 bases, leaving 7 bases between them. The CDR3 is made up of 14 amino acids. The germline V gene encodes CDR1 SGHRS and CDR2 YFSETQ. The CDR3 loop reads CASSLRAVNTEAFF. The CDR3 DNA reads TGCGCCAGCAGCTTGAGGGCGGTGAACACTGAAGCTTTCTTT.

This clonotype was recorded a few times. The CDR3 DNA follows: TGTGCCAGCAGCACCCGGGCGGGGGGCGAGCAGTACTTC. As protein: CASSTRAGGEQYF. V gene TRBV7-3 combines with J gene TRBJ2-7, with 8 bases lining up with TRBD2. Trimming took 5 bases from V and 6 from J; bases not matched to a gene: 6. CDR3 size: 13 residues. The germline V gene has CDR1 SGHTA and CDR2 FQGTGA.

This clonotype was picked up many times. The rearrangement links TRBV5-5 to TRBJ2-3, with no clear D. V lost 0 bases, J lost 1 base, and 3 bases lay in between. In germline, CDR1 is SGHKS, CDR2 YYEKEE (reference sequence). The CDR3 contains 13 residues. Here the CDR3 DNA reads TGTGCCAGCAGCTTGGAGGGCACAGATACGCAGTATTTT. Translation gives CASSLEGTDTQYF.

This clonotype was counted only a few times. This chain uses TRBV18 with TRBJ2-7; 16 bases agree with TRBD2. The V segment lost 3 bases and the J segment 6 bases; nucleotides outside the gene matches: 2. This CDR3 region has 15 residues. From germline, CDR1 is KGHSH and CDR2 LQKENI. CDR3 DNA sequence: TGTGCCAGCTCACCCGGGACTAGCGGGAGGGGCGAGCAGTACTTC. This translates into CASSPGTSGRGEQYF.

This chain links TRBV11-3 with TRBJ2-6, with D possibly TRBD1 on 6 matching bases. V lost 5 bases and J lost 0, with 14 bases in between. Germline assignment: CDR1 SGHNT and CDR2 YENEEA. The CDR3 loop spans 17 amino acids. DNA of the CDR3: TGTGCCAGCAGCCCAACGACAGGCCGCTCTGGGGCCAACGTCCTGACTTTC. This translates into CASSPTTGRSGANVLTF.

There are a few counts of this clonotype. This chain connects TRBV28 to TRBJ2-2; weak D call: TRBD2 (6 bases). This CDR3 contains 15 residues. Germline V gives CDR1 MDHEN, CDR2 SYDVKM. Between the trimmed V and J ends, which lost 3 bases and 7 bases, there was a span of 15 bases. This CDR3 is CASSFLLALGGELFF. CDR3 nucleotide sequence: TGTGCCAGCAGTTTTTTGCTAGCGTTAGGCGGGGAGCTGTTTTTT.

CDR3 nucleotide sequence: TGTGCCAGCTCACCACTCCCCCAGGGAAACACTGAAGCTTTCTTT. The encoded protein is CASSPLPQGNTEAFF. The chain has TRBV18 and TRBJ1-1, with TRBD1 as a possible D gene (5 bases). The CDR3 contains 15 residues. Germline V gene lookup returns CDR1 KGHSH and CDR2 LQKENI. Trimming took 1 base from V and 2 from J, leaving 11 bases between them.

The CDR3 protein is CSAPGAGASQEQYF. CDR3 sequence (DNA): TGCAGTGCCCCCGGGGCAGGGGCCTCTCAGGAGCAGTACTTC. The chain recombines TRBV20-1 with TRBJ2-7; D is perhaps TRBD1 (6 bases). This CDR3 region has 14 residues. Trimming left V 6 bases short and J 7 bases short, with 22 bases between. Looked up from germline, CDR1 is DFQATT and CDR2 is SNEGSKA (reference sequence).

The sample holds a few counts of this clonotype. The rearrangement uses TRBV7-6 and TRBJ2-7; weak D call: TRBD1 (6 bases). From germline, CDR1 is SGHVS and CDR2 FNYEAQ. V lost 5 bases and J lost 2, with 16 bases in between. This CDR3 comprises 15 residues. The CDR3 loop is CASSLGTLRAYEQYF. The CDR3 DNA is TGTGCCAGCAGCCTCGGGACACTTAGGGCCTACGAGCAGTACTTC.

In its sample, this clonotype was seen many times. The V call is TRBV7-9, the J call TRBJ2-7; 9 nucleotides line up with TRBD2. The CDR3 runs 15 residues. The germline V gene has CDR1 SEHNR and CDR2 FQNEAQ (reference sequence). J gave up 3 bases and V 5 bases, and 8 bases lay outside the gene matches. CDR3 in DNA: TGTGCCAGCAGCCCGAGCGGGAGGAAAAACTACGAGCAGTACTTC. Protein product: CASSPSGRKNYEQYF.

V is TRBV30 and J is TRBJ1-2; possible D gene TRBD1, 6 bases. This CDR3 is built from 13 residues. Germline CDR1 and CDR2: GTSNPN and SVGIG (reference sequence). Trimming removed 4 bases at V and 4 bases at J, with 13 bases between. The CDR3 DNA sequence: TGTGCCTGGAAAGGTCGGGGGCTCTATGGCTACACCTTC. Residues: CAWKGRGLYGYTF.

This chain connects TRBV5-6 to TRBJ2-7, with D unresolved. This CDR3 has 13 amino acids. Germline-derived CDR1 and CDR2 are SGHDT and YYEEEE. The V gene lost 1 base and the J gene lost 0 bases, with 5 bases spanning the gap. This chain's CDR3 is CASSLTVSYEQYF. CDR3 nucleotides: TGTGCCAGCAGCTTGACCGTCTCCTACGAGCAGTACTTC. Full variable domain (missing parts from reference TRBV5-6 and TRBJ2-7): DAGVTQSPTHLIKTRGQQVTLRCSPKSGHDTVSWYQQALGQGPQFIFQYYEEEERQRGNFPDRFSGHQFPNYSSELNVNALLLGDSALYLCASSLTVSYEQYFGPGTRLTVT.

The gene calls are TRBV11-2 and TRBJ2-6; perhaps TRBD2 as D (5 bases). Trimming cost V 7 bases and J 0 bases, with 13 bases left between them. The CDR3 length is 16 residues. Germline-derived CDR1 and CDR2 are SGHAT and FQNNGV. The CDR3 reads CASTLTGNSGANVLTF. DNA of the CDR3: TGTGCCAGCACCCTGACGGGGAACTCTGGGGCCAACGTCCTGACTTTC.

The V call is TRBV2, the J call TRBJ2-7; 10 bases match TRBD1. Losses at the gene ends were 4 bases for V and 3 bases for J; bases not matched to a gene: 3. The CDR3 is 14 amino acids. Germline V CDR1 and CDR2: SNHLY, FYNNEI. In nucleotides, the CDR3 is TGTGCCAGCAGTGGGCGGACAGGGGGCTACGAGCAGTACTTC. Translated, it gives CASSGRTGGYEQYF.

The rearrangement uses TRBV3-1 and TRBJ2-1; D perhaps matches TRBD1 (7 bases). The CDR3 loop spans 13 amino acids. Germline V gene sequence: CDR1 LGHDT, CDR2 YNNKEL (reference sequence). Trimming pared 8 bases from V and 4 bases from J, leaving 12 bases between. In nucleotides, the CDR3 is TGTGCCAGCCAGGGGGGCAGATACAATGAGCAGTTCTTC. Its translation: CASQGGRYNEQFF.